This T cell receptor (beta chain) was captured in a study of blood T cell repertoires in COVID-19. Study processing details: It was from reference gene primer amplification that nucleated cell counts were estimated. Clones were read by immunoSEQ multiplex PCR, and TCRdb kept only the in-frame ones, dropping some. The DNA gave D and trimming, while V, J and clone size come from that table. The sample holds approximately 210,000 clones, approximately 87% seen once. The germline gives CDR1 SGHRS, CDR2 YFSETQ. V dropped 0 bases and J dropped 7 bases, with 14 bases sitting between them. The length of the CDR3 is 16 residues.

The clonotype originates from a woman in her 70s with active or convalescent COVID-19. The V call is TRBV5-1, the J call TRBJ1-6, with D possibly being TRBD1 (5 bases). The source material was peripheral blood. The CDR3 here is CASSLDGGRTNSPLHF. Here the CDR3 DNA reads TGCGCCAGCAGCTTGGACGGGGGACGGACAAATTCACCCCTCCACTTT.